One sample yielded the 6 T cell receptor beta chains listed below, sequenced in a study of T cells after yellow fever vaccination. In TCRdb, the 5' RACE reads were re-called with MiXCR into one record per CDR3 protein. In the table there are about 360,000 distinct CDR3 sequences, 6.2% of which are singletons. The source was PBMCs, collected 5 days after the yellow fever booster vaccination. Every receptor here comes from a man under 40 who received the YFV17D yellow fever vaccine.

This clonotype was found many times. This chain uses TRBV7-2 with TRBJ2-3; the D call may be TRBD1 or TRBD2 (5 bases each). Germline V CDR1 and CDR2: SGHTA, FQGNSA. The length of the CDR3 is 14 residues. V lost 5 bases, J lost 2 bases, and 11 bases lay in between. The chain's CDR3 is CASSPGPSTDTQYF. The DNA for the CDR3 is TGTGCCAGCAGCCCGGGGCCCTCCACAGATACGCAGTATTTT.

The chain combines TRBV6-1 with TRBJ2-7; 8 bases agree with TRBD1. Trimming cost V 4 bases and J 8 bases; bases outside gene matches: 10. The germline V gene has CDR1 MNHNS and CDR2 SASEGT. This CDR3 has 14 residues. The CDR3 region is CASSGTGSTFKQYF. DNA for the CDR3: TGTGCCAGCAGTGGGACAGGGAGTACGTTCAAGCAGTACTTC.

This clonotype was seen a handful of times. The chain uses TRBV20-1 and TRBJ1-1; no clear D gene. Germline values: CDR1 DFQATT, CDR2 SNEGSKA (reference sequence). V was pared by 2 bases and J by 1 base, with 8 bases between. This CDR3 contains 13 residues. The CDR3 here is CSARRVRNTEAFF. The CDR3 DNA reads TGCAGTGCTAGAAGGGTAAGGAACACTGAAGCTTTCTTT.

The rearrangement joins TRBV24-1 to TRBJ2-1; tentative D call: TRBD1 (6 bases). The germline gives CDR1 KGHDR, CDR2 SFDVKD. V lost 10 bases and J lost 9, with 15 bases in between. This CDR3 contains 12 residues. The CDR3, as DNA: TGTGCCACTACAGGGCACGGGTTTGAGCAGTTCTTC. It translates to CATTGHGFEQFF.

This clonotype was seen a handful of times. CDR3 residues: CASSLRRGVGTGELFF. The CDR3 region has the DNA TGTGCCAGCAGCTTGCGGAGGGGAGTGGGCACCGGGGAGCTGTTTTTT. The chain uses TRBV5-6 and TRBJ2-2; a possible D gene is TRBD2 (6 bases). The germline CDR1 and CDR2 sequences are SGHDT and YYEEEE. The CDR3 has 16 residues. Trimming removed 1 base from V and 4 bases from J, with 14 bases in between.

This clonotype was seen only a few times. The chain employs TRBV5-5 and TRBJ2-7; the D is unclear. The CDR3 is 14 residues long. V gave up 6 bases and J gave up 3 bases, with 16 bases separating them. Per germline, CDR1 SGHKS and CDR2 YYEKEE (reference sequence). The CDR3 here is CASTRAQGDYEQYF. The CDR3 DNA reads as TGTGCCAGCACCCGGGCGCAAGGCGACTACGAGCAGTACTTC.